This T cell receptor (beta chain) was recorded in a study of cytomegalovirus exposure and HLA in healthy donors. The CDR3 loop spans 14 amino acids. The germline gives CDR1 MNHNY, CDR2 SVGAGI (reference sequence). PCR was performed using 60 Vbeta and 13 Jbeta primers. The repertoire was sequenced with immunoSEQ multiplex PCR; TCRdb's copy has only in-frame clones and lacks some. The table includes 130,000 or so clones, 73% detected once. The clonotype was recovered from a woman in her forties in good health and CMV-seropositive. The chain employs TRBV6-6 and TRBJ2-5; 8 bases agree with TRBD1. The J call may be incorrect, as the DNA end agrees better with TRBJ2-7. Sequences were obtained from PBMCs. CDR3 nucleotide sequence: TGTGCCAGCAGTTACTCGGACAGGGCCTACGAGCAGTACTTC. This gives the protein CASSYSDRAYEQYF.